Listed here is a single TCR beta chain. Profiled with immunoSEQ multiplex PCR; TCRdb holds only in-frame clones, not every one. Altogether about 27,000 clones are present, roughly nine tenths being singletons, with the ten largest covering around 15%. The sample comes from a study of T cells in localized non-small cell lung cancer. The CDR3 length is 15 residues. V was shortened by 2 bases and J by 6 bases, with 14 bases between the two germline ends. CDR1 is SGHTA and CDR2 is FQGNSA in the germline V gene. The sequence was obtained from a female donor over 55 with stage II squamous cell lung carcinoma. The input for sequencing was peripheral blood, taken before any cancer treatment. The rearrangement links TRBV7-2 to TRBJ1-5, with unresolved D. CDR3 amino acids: CASSLSTRSGQPQHF. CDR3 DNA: TGTGCCAGCAGCTTATCTACGCGGTCGGGTCAGCCCCAGCATTTT.